This T cell receptor (beta chain) comes out of a study of blood T cell repertoires in COVID-19. On the study more broadly: Italy, Spain and the United States were the sources of the convalescent and acute COVID-19 samples.

The V end was cut by 2 bases, the J end by 4 bases, with 9 bases between. CDR1 is SGHTA and CDR2 is FQGNSA in the germline V gene. The CDR3 is made up of 13 amino acids. Measured with immunoSEQ multiplex PCR; TCRdb has only the in-frame clones, and not every one. The sample yields 11,000 to 15,000 clones, approximately 88% seen once. The receptor was derived from a human donor in a cohort sampled during active COVID-19. This chain uses TRBV7-2 with TRBJ2-7; D is ambiguous. Sequenced material: peripheral blood. CDR3 sequence (DNA): TGTGCCAGCAGCTTATTCGCTCGGTACGAGCAGTACTTC. Translating gives CASSLFARYEQYF.